This T cell receptor beta chain was captured by sequencing in a study of Ad26.COV2.S vaccination and SARS-CoV-2 variants (dated by TCRdb to the early 2020s). As for the study more broadly: Donors in the vaccine arm were drawn from COV1001, a phase I-IIa trial of Ad26.COV2.S in healthy adults that was multicentre, randomized, double-blind and placebo-controlled. Dosing of Ad26.COV2.S was intramuscular, at either 5x10^10 or 1x10^11 viral particles, delivered as one shot or as two shots spaced 56 days apart. Sequencing of the TCRbeta repertoire served to evaluate the specificity and breadth of SARS-CoV-2-reactive T cell receptors following Ad26.COV2.S vaccination. The TCR-sequenced set comprised approximately 30 samples: around 20 Ad26.COV2.S vaccine recipients, 5 placebo recipients and 8 SARS-CoV-2 convalescent individuals. Participants in the trial were split at random into five groups of five each, receiving low-dose or high-dose Ad26.COV2.S once or twice, or else placebo on both occasions. Investigators remained blinded to trial group allocation during experiments and outcome assessment.

The immunoSEQ Assay was used to sequence TCRbeta CDR3 regions. After extraction, genomic DNA underwent amplification by bias-controlled multiplex PCR, followed by high-throughput sequencing. On the study's bioinformatics: To quantify the absolute abundance of every unique TCRbeta CDR3 region, sequences were collapsed and filtered. T cell fraction was estimated by normalization of TCRbeta template counts to usable DNA, with usable DNA being measured through amplification of reference genes present in all nucleated cells. Repertoire TCRs were annotated as SARS-CoV-2-specific when V gene, CDR3 amino acid sequence and J gene were exactly matched to a known reactive TCR set. The reference SARS-CoV-2 TCR set was derived from MIRA and filtered for enrichment in COVID-19-positive ImmuneCODE repertoires, a step that removed public or cross-reactive TCRs. Using the MIRA antigens, annotated TCRs were further analysed by specific ORF or by position within an ORF. Depth was the summed frequency of annotated unique rearrangements, while breadth was defined as annotated unique rearrangements over total unique productive rearrangements. Group comparisons of TCR breadth used two-sided Wilcoxon rank-sum tests. The source is immuneACCESS, and TCRdb retained only in-frame sequences with V and J called. Part of the clones is not carried over; for the studies checked, unresolved V genes explain less than half of this, and the remainder is unexplained. V and J calls and clone size come straight from that table; D and trimming were deduced from the DNA. Recorded for this sample are some 480,000 clones; around 85% of them occurred a single time. The ten largest make up roughly 13% of the sample.

Comments on this clone: No antigen is known for it. Base quality data are lacking; no much larger clone is found one base away.

Study-wide findings and limitations: Ad26.COV2.S recipients had higher spike-specific TCR breadth than placebo recipients (P = 0.0014). According to the authors, total T cell responses may have been underestimated by the TCR breadth and depth analyses. Comparing responses between vaccine doses or regimens was not something the study was powered to do. After vaccination, spike-specific CD8+ and CD4+ T cell responses were reported to show substantial breadth. Non-spike TCR breadth was comparable between vaccine and placebo recipients, consistent with the vaccine containing only spike.

Interpreted using the paper, the treatment or condition label stands for: over 15 received Ad26.COV2.S at low or high dose, single or two shots; roughly five received placebo; per-sample allocation not given. For vaccine and placebo recipients, repertoires were sequenced using samples collected on day 63 after the first injection. In Cohort 1b, 25 or so adults aged 18-55 years were enrolled at a single site in Boston, USA, between 29 July and 7 August 2020. Ad26.COV2.S consisted of a replication-incompetent adenovirus type 26 vector by which a prefusion-stabilized SARS-CoV-2 spike protein from the original Wuhan strain was expressed. For CDR1 and CDR2, the germline V gene (reference sequence) lists GTSNPN and SVGIG. From its cysteine to its phenylalanine, the CDR3 spans 13 amino acids. Only the CDR3 part of the read is kept: 39 bases, read in frame from the first base. Germline trimming amounts to 8 bases on V and 5 bases on J, with 5 as the count of junction bases outside the gene matches.

The clonotype comes from a person between 18 and 60 years old who received the Ad26.COV2.S COVID-19 vaccine or a placebo. This receptor chain uses TRBV30 and TRBJ2-1, with TRBD2 matching 11 junction bases. Source: peripheral blood, taken in a trial of Ad26.COV2.S vaccine versus placebo. In nucleotide form, the sequence is TGTGCCACACCGGGACTAGCGGACAATGAGCAGTTCTTC. Its protein reads: CATPGLADNEQFF.